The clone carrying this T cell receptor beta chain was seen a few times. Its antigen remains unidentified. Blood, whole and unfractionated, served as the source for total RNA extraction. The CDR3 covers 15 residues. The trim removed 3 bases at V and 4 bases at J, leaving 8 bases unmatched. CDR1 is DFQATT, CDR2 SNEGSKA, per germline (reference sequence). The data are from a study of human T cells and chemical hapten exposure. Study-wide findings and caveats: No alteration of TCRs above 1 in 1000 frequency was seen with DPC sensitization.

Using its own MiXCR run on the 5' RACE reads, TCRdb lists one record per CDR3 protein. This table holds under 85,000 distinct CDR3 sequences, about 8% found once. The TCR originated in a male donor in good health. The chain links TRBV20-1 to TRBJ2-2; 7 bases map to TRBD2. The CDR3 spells CSASRRGSSTGELFF. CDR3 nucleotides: TGCAGTGCTAGTCGGCGCGGGAGTAGCACCGGGGAGCTGTTTTTT.